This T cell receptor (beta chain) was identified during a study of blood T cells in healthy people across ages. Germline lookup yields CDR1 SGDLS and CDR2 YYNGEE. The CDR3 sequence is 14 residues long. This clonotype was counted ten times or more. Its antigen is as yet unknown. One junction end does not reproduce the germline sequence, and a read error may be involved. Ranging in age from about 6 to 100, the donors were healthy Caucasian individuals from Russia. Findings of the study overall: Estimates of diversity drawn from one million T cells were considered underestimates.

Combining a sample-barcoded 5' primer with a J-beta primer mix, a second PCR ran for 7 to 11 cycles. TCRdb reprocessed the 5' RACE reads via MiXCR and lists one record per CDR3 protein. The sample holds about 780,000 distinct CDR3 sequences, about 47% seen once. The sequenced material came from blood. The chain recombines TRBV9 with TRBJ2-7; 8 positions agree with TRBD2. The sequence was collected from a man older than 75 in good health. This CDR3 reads CASSKTSGSYEQYF. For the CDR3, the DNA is TGCGCCAGCAGCAAAACTAGCGGTTCCTACGAGCAGTACTTC.